This paragraph reports one TCR beta chain. Its antigen is as yet unknown. One entry per CDR3 protein, called by TCRdb with MiXCR from the 5' RACE reads. This repertoire shows about 500,000 distinct CDR3 sequences, approximately 15% found once; its top ten account for more than 0.8%. The source of the sample is a study of identical twins. Study findings and constraints: Cord blood beta clonotypes that were abundant carried fewer insertions, and memory repertoires showed no such trend.

This CDR3 has 15 amino acids. Germline CDR1 and CDR2: SGHTS and YDEGEE. Trimming shortened V by 3 bases and J by 0 bases, and 10 bases separated the two germline ends. This sample also appeared in a second study, on yellow fever vaccine responses in identical twins.

The TCR originated in a woman aged 18-29 years in good health. Sample: CD4+ T cells sorted from blood. The chain links TRBV5-8 to TRBJ1-5; D gene ambiguous. CDR3 loop: CASSSSAYSNQPQHF. The CDR3 coding sequence is TGTGCCAGCAGCTCGTCAGCATATAGCAATCAGCCCCAGCATTTT.